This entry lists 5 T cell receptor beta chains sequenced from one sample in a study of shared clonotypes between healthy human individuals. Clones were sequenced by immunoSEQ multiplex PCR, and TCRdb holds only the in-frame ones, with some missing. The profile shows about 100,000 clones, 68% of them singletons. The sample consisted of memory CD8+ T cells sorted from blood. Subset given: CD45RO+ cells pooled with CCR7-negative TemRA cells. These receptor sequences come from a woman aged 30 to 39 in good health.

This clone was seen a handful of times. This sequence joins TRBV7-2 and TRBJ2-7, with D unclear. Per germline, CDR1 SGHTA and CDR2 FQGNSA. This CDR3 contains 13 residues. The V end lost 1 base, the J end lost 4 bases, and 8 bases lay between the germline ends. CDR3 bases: TGTGCCAGCAGCTTAGAAGAGTGGTACGAGCAGTACTTC. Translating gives CASSLEEWYEQYF.

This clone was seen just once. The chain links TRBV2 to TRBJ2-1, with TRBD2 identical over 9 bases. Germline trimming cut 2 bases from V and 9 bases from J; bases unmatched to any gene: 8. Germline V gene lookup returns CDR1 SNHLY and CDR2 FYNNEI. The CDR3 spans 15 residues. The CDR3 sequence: CASSERAGGPGEQFF. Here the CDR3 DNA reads TGTGCCAGCAGTGAACGTGCGGGAGGGCCGGGTGAGCAGTTCTTC.

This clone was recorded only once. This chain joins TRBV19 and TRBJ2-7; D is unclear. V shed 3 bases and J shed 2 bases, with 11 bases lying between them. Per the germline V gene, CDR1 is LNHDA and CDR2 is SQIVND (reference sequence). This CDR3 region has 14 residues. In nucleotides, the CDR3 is TGTGCCAGTAGTATTTCCGGCAACCCCTACGAGCAGTACTTC. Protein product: CASSISGNPYEQYF.

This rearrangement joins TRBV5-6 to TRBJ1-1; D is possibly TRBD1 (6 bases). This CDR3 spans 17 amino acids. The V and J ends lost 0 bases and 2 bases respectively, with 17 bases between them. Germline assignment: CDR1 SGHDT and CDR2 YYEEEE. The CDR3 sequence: CASSLVAAGAINTEAFF. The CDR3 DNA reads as TGTGCCAGCAGCTTGGTGGCGGCAGGGGCTATTAACACTGAAGCTTTCTTT.

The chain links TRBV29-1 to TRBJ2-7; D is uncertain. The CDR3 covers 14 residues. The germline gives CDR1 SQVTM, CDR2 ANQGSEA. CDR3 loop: CKKRSKPLPGEQYF. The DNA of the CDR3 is TGCAAGAAAAGGTCGAAACCCCTCCCCGGCGAGCAGTACTTC.